Below are 31 T cell receptor beta chains sequenced from a single sample in a study of T cells expressing NK-cell markers. Following a re-call of the 5' RACE reads, TCRdb has one entry per CDR3 protein and lacks DNA. The sample features roughly 420,000 distinct CDR3 sequences, with 7.3% in its top ten. Sequenced sample: blood T cells: a sorted CD56 or NKG2C T cell subset, CD4+ or CD8+ T cells, or bulk PBMC T cells (not recorded which). The receptors come from a woman aged 18 to 75 in good health.

This chain uses TRBV7-9 with TRBJ1-5; with no DNA, the TCRdb D assignment of TRBD1 cannot be verified. The CDR3 runs 12 residues. The germline V gene encodes CDR1 SEHNR and CDR2 FQNEAQ (reference sequence). CDR3 in amino acids: CATGTGAQPQHF. Combining the CDR3 with reference TRBV7-9 and TRBJ1-5 gives the whole variable domain DTGVSQNPRHKITKRGQNVTFRCDPISEHNRLYWYRQTLGQGPEFLTYFQNEAQLEKSRLLSDRFSAERPKGSFSTLEIQRTEQGDSAMYLCATGTGAQPQHFGDGTRLSIL.

The chain has TRBV7-2 and TRBJ2-5. Per germline, CDR1 SGHTA and CDR2 FQGNSA. The CDR3 loop spans 12 amino acids. The CDR3 reads CASSSFQETQYF.

The chain links TRBV20-1 to TRBJ2-2; TCRdb proposes TRBD1, but this gene call is untestable without DNA. CDR1 and CDR2 from the germline V gene are DFQATT and SNEGSKA (reference sequence). The CDR3 loop spans 14 amino acids. The CDR3 loop reads CSARVRPGVGELFF.

This chain uses TRBV4-3 with TRBJ2-2; TCRdb picks TRBD1, but there is no DNA to check that call. The CDR3 extends over 16 amino acids. Germline V gene data show CDR1 as LGHNA and CDR2 as YSLEER. This CDR3 reads CASSQIRRGSTGELFF.

This chain links TRBV15 with TRBJ2-1. CDR1 and CDR2 from the germline V gene are LNHNV and YYDKDF (reference sequence). This CDR3 has 13 residues. The CDR3 loop reads CATSRDRNNEQFF. Combining the CDR3 with reference TRBV15 and TRBJ2-1 gives the whole variable domain DAMVIQNPRYQVTQFGKPVTLSCSQTLNHNVMYWYQQKSSQAPKLLFHYYDKDFNNEADTPDNFQSRRPNTSFCFLDIRSPGLGDTAMYLCATSRDRNNEQFFGPGTRLTVL.

The chain is built from TRBV18 and TRBJ2-3. The germline V gene has CDR1 KGHSH and CDR2 LQKENI. The CDR3 sequence is 15 residues long. CDR3 in amino acids: CASSPPGQSTDTQYF.

This chain links TRBV12-3 or TRBV12-4 with TRBJ2-4; TCRdb calls TRBD1, which cannot be checked without DNA. The CDR3 extends over 14 amino acids. The CDR3 spells CASSQRDNENIQYF.

J is TRBJ2-7 and V is TRBV2; TCRdb names TRBD1, which stays unverified in the absence of DNA. This CDR3 spans 15 amino acids. Germline V gene data show CDR1 as SNHLY and CDR2 as FYNNEI. The CDR3 loop is CASSDPPWGSYEQYF. Using reference TRBV2 and TRBJ2-7 for the parts outside the CDR3, the full variable domain is EPEVTQTPSHQVTQMGQEVILRCVPISNHLYFYWYRQILGQKVEFLVSFYNNEISEKSEIFDDQFSVERPDGSNFTLKIRSTKLEDSAMYFCASSDPPWGSYEQYFGPGTRLTVT.

The CDR3 is CASRWTGGTDTQYF. The chain carries TRBV19 and TRBJ2-3; the D gene TCRdb calls, TRBD1, cannot be checked with no DNA. Germline V gene sequence: CDR1 LNHDA, CDR2 SQIVND (reference sequence). The CDR3 runs 14 residues.

The chain joins TRBV12-3 or TRBV12-4 to TRBJ2-7; the D gene TCRdb calls, TRBD1, cannot be checked with no DNA. The CDR3 covers 15 residues. CDR3 loop: CASSFGAQRAYEQYF.

The chain has TRBV20-1 and TRBJ2-7. The CDR3 extends over 14 amino acids. Germline values: CDR1 DFQATT, CDR2 SNEGSKA (reference sequence). CDR3 loop: CSASRTSGSYEQYF.

The chain recombines TRBV11-3 with TRBJ2-1; TCRdb indicates TRBD1, and absent DNA this call remains unverified. CDR1 is SGHNT and CDR2 is YENEEA in the germline V gene. The CDR3 length is 15 residues. CDR3 in amino acids: CASSFDRGTYNEQFF.

This rearrangement joins TRBV27 to TRBJ2-1. CDR3 length: 16 amino acids. Germline V gene sequence: CDR1 MNHEY, CDR2 SMNVEV (reference sequence). The CDR3 protein is CASSYLLGGSYNEQFF.

This chain connects TRBV11-3 to TRBJ2-2; TCRdb picks TRBD1, but there is no DNA to check that call. The CDR3 is 15 residues long. Germline V gives CDR1 SGHNT, CDR2 YENEEA. CDR3 protein: CASSTDSRNTGELFF.

The chain employs TRBV14 and TRBJ2-1. The CDR3 extends over 12 amino acids. Germline-derived CDR1 and CDR2 are SGHDN and FVKESK. CDR3 sequence reads: CASSQVRFEQFF.

V and J are TRBV4-3 and TRBJ2-1. The length of the CDR3 is 17 residues. Germline assignment: CDR1 LGHNA and CDR2 YSLEER. Here the CDR3 reads CASSQDSLLGFLNEQFF.

The V call is TRBV28, the J call TRBJ1-6; as DNA is missing, the TRBD1 call by TCRdb cannot be tested. This CDR3 is built from 16 residues. Germline CDR1 reads MDHEN; CDR2 reads SYDVKM. The CDR3 sequence is CASSAPSEGDNSPLHF.

The V gene is TRBV27, the J gene TRBJ2-1; lacking DNA, the TRBD2 call made by TCRdb goes unchecked. This CDR3 contains 14 residues. Germline V lookup: CDR1 MNHEY, CDR2 SMNVEV (reference sequence). This chain's CDR3 is CASSWREGQGEQFF.

The chain joins TRBV27 to TRBJ2-5. Germline CDR1 MNHEY, CDR2 SMNVEV (reference sequence). The CDR3 covers 15 residues. The CDR3: CASSLSRIFQETQYF.

This sequence joins TRBV4-2 and TRBJ1-1; TCRdb's D gene call, TRBD1, goes unchecked for lack of DNA. The CDR3 spans 15 residues. CDR1 and CDR2 (germline): LGHNA, YNFKEQ. The CDR3 protein is CASSQYELRGTEAFF.

This chain connects TRBV6-5 to TRBJ2-7; the D call of TRBD2 rests on TCRdb alone, since no DNA is present to check it. CDR1 is MNHEY and CDR2 is SVGAGI in the germline V gene. This CDR3 spans 17 amino acids. The CDR3 protein is CASSYAPPTSGSNEQYF.

The chain links TRBV20-1 to TRBJ2-3. The CDR3 totals 12 residues. The germline CDR1 and CDR2 sequences are DFQATT and SNEGSKA (reference sequence). The CDR3 sequence is CSASLRTDTQYF.

The V call is TRBV20-1, the J call TRBJ1-2; TCRdb outputs TRBD1, but without DNA this stays unchecked. The germline CDR1 and CDR2 sequences are DFQATT and SNEGSKA (reference sequence). The CDR3 is made up of 15 amino acids. The CDR3 is CSGGTRIDRVGGYTF.

This chain uses TRBV12-3 or TRBV12-4 with TRBJ1-2; TCRdb calls TRBD1, which cannot be checked without DNA. The CDR3 loop spans 14 amino acids. The CDR3 loop is CASRQQGTNYGYTF.

V usage is TRBV5-1 and J usage is TRBJ2-6; TCRdb names TRBD2, which stays unverified in the absence of DNA. This CDR3 is 17 amino acids long. CDR1 is SGHRS and CDR2 is YFSETQ in the germline V gene. This CDR3 is CASSHLAGDSGANVLTF.

The chain carries TRBV9 and TRBJ2-2; TCRdb calls TRBD2, which cannot be checked without DNA. Germline V gives CDR1 SGDLS, CDR2 YYNGEE. CDR3 length: 14 amino acids. CDR3 protein: CASSVGGAHGELFF.

The V and J genes are TRBV28 and TRBJ2-7; TCRdb gives TRBD1 as the D gene, but with no DNA this cannot be confirmed. Germline assignment: CDR1 MDHEN and CDR2 SYDVKM. The CDR3 is 14 amino acids. The CDR3 region is CASLTWDRVYEQYF.

V usage is TRBV5-1 and J usage is TRBJ2-7; TCRdb outputs TRBD2, but without DNA this stays unchecked. Germline CDR1 reads SGHRS; CDR2 reads YFSETQ. The CDR3 sequence is 15 residues long. The CDR3 is CASSLAARELYEQYF.

V is TRBV20-1 and J is TRBJ1-2; TCRdb names TRBD1, which stays unverified in the absence of DNA. CDR3 length: 13 residues. Germline V lookup: CDR1 DFQATT, CDR2 SNEGSKA (reference sequence). The CDR3 spells CSANKDRNYGYTF.

The V call is TRBV28, the J call TRBJ1-1; without DNA, the TCRdb call of TRBD1 cannot be checked. The CDR3 consists of 14 residues. Germline CDR1 and CDR2: MDHEN and SYDVKM. The CDR3 sequence: CASTGDRRNTEAFF.

This chain uses TRBV12-3 or TRBV12-4 with TRBJ2-2; the TRBD2 assignment by TCRdb is unverifiable without DNA. The CDR3 extends over 16 amino acids. CDR3 sequence reads: CASIRASGSDGGELFF.